These 14 T cell receptor beta chains were sequenced from one sample in a study of shared clonotypes between healthy human individuals. Assay: immunoSEQ multiplex PCR; the TCRdb copy retains only in-frame clones and omits some. The sample has over 400,000 clones, around 85% seen once. The sample comprised PBMCs. Receptors originate from a woman in her thirties or forties in good health. Some clones in this sample may be carry-over from other donors' samples.

The chain employs TRBV4-1 and TRBJ2-3; 7 nucleotides agree with TRBD1. Trimming at V came to 1 base and at J to 5 bases, leaving 0 bases not matched to a gene. CDR1 and CDR2 from the germline V gene are MGHRA and YSYEKL. The CDR3 is 13 residues long. CDR3 region: CASSQGQGDTQYF. In nucleotides, the CDR3 is TGCGCCAGCAGCCAAGGACAGGGAGATACGCAGTATTTT.

This chain connects TRBV28 to TRBJ2-7; D is perhaps TRBD2 (5 bases). Germline V CDR1 and CDR2: MDHEN, SYDVKM. This CDR3 is built from 13 residues. V lost 3 bases, J lost 5 bases, and 11 bases lay in between. CDR3 sequence (DNA): TGTGCCAGCAGTTTTGCCGGGGTCCACGAGCAGTACTTC. Protein: CASSFAGVHEQYF.

Points on this clone: A far larger clone lies a single base away; this is likely a read error. The conserved closing phenylalanine or tryptophan is absent in this CDR3, likely reflecting a read error. V gene TRBV29-1 combines with J gene TRBJ1-2; possibly TRBD1 for D (5 bases). The CDR3 loop spans 14 amino acids. V lost 1 base and J lost 2, with 11 bases in between. The germline CDR1 and CDR2 sequences are SQVTM and ANQGSEA. Written as DNA, the CDR3 is TGCAGCGTTGAAGGCGTAGGGACGAACTATGGCTACACCTCC. This codes for CSVEGVGTNYGYTS.

J is TRBJ2-3 and V is TRBV10-3, with TRBD1 as a possible D gene (6 bases). The V and J ends lost 2 bases and 1 base respectively, with 10 bases between them. Germline-derived CDR1 and CDR2 are ENHRY and SYGVKD. The CDR3 totals 15 residues. The CDR3 DNA follows: TGTGCCATCAGTGAGGGACAGACGGGCACAGATACGCAGTATTTT. This translates into CAISEGQTGTDTQYF.

The chain has TRBV30 and TRBJ1-1; weak D call: TRBD1 (5 bases). The germline V gene encodes CDR1 GTSNPN and CDR2 SVGIG (reference sequence). The V gene lost 2 bases and the J gene lost 0 bases, with 13 bases spanning the gap. This CDR3 has 15 residues. The CDR3 loop reads CAWSTSFRVNTEAFF. The DNA for the CDR3 is TGTGCCTGGAGTACCTCGTTCAGGGTGAACACTGAAGCTTTCTTT.

The CDR3 spells CASSLTGTSGTGELFF. CDR3 coding DNA: TGTGCCAGCAGCCTTACCGGGACTAGCGGGACTGGGGAGCTGTTTTTT. The chain is built from TRBV7-3 and TRBJ2-2; TRBD2 matches 13 bases. From germline, CDR1 is SGHTA and CDR2 FQGTGA. This CDR3 comprises 16 residues. Unmatched junction bases numbered 8, after V lost 5 bases and J lost 8 bases. The full variable domain, with the rest looked up from reference TRBV7-3 and TRBJ2-2, is GAGVSQTPSNKVTEKGKYVELRCDPISGHTALYWYRQSLGQGPEFLIYFQGTGAADDSGLPNDRFFAVRPEGSVSTLKIQRTERGDSAVYLCASSLTGTSGTGELFFGEGSRLTVL.

The chain couples TRBV9 to TRBJ2-1, with no clear D. V was trimmed by 0 bases and J by 0 bases, leaving 10 bases between them. CDR3 length: 16 amino acids. CDR1 is SGDLS and CDR2 is YYNGEE in the germline V gene. CDR3 region: CASSVVVDLSYNEQFF. DNA of the CDR3: TGTGCCAGCAGCGTAGTGGTAGACCTCTCCTACAATGAGCAGTTCTTC.

As concerns this clone: A far larger clone is off by one base, so a read error is likely. This chain's CDR3 is CASSFVLAGGPSTDTQYF. CDR3 DNA: TGTGCCAGCAGCTTCGTGCTAGCGGGAGGGCCCAGCACAGATACGCAGTATTTT. The chain links TRBV7-2 to TRBJ2-3; the match to TRBD2 covers 12 bases. Losses at the gene ends were 3 bases for V and 0 bases for J; bases not matched to a gene: 7. CDR3 length equals 18 residues. The germline CDR1 and CDR2 sequences are SGHTA and FQGNSA.

By sample fraction, this clone is medium-sized (0.01 to 0.1%). Other DNA sequences in this sample translate to the same CDR3. The chain's CDR3 is CASSTGQAGLFF. CDR3 nucleotide sequence: TGTGCCAGTAGTACCGGACAGGCCGGGCTGTTTTTT. The genes are TRBV19 and TRBJ1-4; 7 bases line up with TRBD1. Unmatched junction bases numbered 7, after V lost 4 bases and J lost 14 bases. In germline, CDR1 is LNHDA, CDR2 SQIVND (reference sequence). This CDR3 region has 12 residues.

This clone was found a few times. The chain employs TRBV6-4 and TRBJ2-1; 9 nucleotides match TRBD1. Trimming cost V 2 bases and J 7 bases; bases outside gene matches: 6. CDR3 length: 15 residues. Germline values: CDR1 MRHNA, CDR2 SNTAGT. This chain's CDR3 is CASSDVGGTGNEQFF. The CDR3 DNA is TGTGCCAGCAGTGACGTCGGGGGGACAGGGAATGAGCAGTTCTTC.

J is TRBJ2-3 and V is TRBV5-4, with D unresolved. The V and J ends lost 4 bases and 7 bases respectively, with 13 bases between them. CDR3 length: 13 residues. Looked up from germline, CDR1 is SGHNT and CDR2 is YYREEE (reference sequence). The CDR3 DNA reads TGTGCCAGCAGCATCTACCAGTTCTATACGCAGTATTTT. This sequence encodes CASSIYQFYTQYF.

The V gene is TRBV11-2, the J gene TRBJ2-7; D perhaps matches TRBD2 (6 bases). From germline, CDR1 is SGHAT and CDR2 FQNNGV. This CDR3 has 15 residues. Deletions cut 3 bases from V and 3 bases from J, with 15 bases between. CDR3 DNA sequence: TGTGCCAGCAGCTTGAGGCGGGGCGCTAACTACGAGCAGTACTTC. It specifies CASSLRRGANYEQYF.

The chain couples TRBV7-8 to TRBJ2-1; D might be TRBD2 (5 bases). CDR1 is SGHVS and CDR2 is FQNEAQ in the germline V gene. V was clipped by 3 bases and J by 4 bases, with 13 bases between them. The CDR3 spans 15 residues. For the CDR3, the DNA is TGTGCCAGCAGCTTTCGTCTAGCATTGTACAATGAGCAGTTCTTC. This gives the protein CASSFRLALYNEQFF.

The gene calls are TRBV14 and TRBJ2-1; 10 bases align to TRBD1. V gave up 5 bases and J gave up 8 bases; unmatched junction bases: 15. Germline V gene data show CDR1 as SGHDN and CDR2 as FVKESK. The CDR3 has 17 amino acids. In DNA form, the CDR3 reads TGTGCCAGCAGCGTCGGGACAGGGGTTTTGCGAGGGGATGAGCAGTTCTTC. Its translation is CASSVGTGVLRGDEQFF.